These 29 T cell receptor beta chains originate from one sample sequenced in a study of blood T cell repertoires in COVID-19. The protocol was immunoSEQ multiplex PCR, while the TCRdb copy is restricted to in-frame clones and leaves out a portion. The data contain roughly 230,000 clones, about nine tenths of them singletons. The material sequenced was PBMCs or T cells enriched from blood (not recorded which). The origin of the receptors is a man aged 30 to 45 in a cohort exposed to, infected with or recovered from COVID-19 (not recorded which).

The V call is TRBV7-8, the J call TRBJ1-2; the match to TRBD1 covers 7 bases. This CDR3 region has 15 residues. V lost 5 bases and J lost 5; bases outside the gene matches: 11. Germline CDR1 reads SGHVS; CDR2 reads FQNEAQ. The CDR3 protein is CASSHTRTGSYGYTF. As DNA, the CDR3 is TGTGCCAGCAGCCATACACGGACAGGCTCATATGGCTACACCTTC. The full variable domain, its missing parts supplied by reference TRBV7-8 and TRBJ1-2, is GAGVSQSPRYKVAKRGQDVALRCDPISGHVSLFWYQQALGQGPEFLTYFQNEAQLDKSGLPSDRFFAERPEGSVSTLKIQRTQQEDSAVYLCASSHTRTGSYGYTFGSGTRLTVV.

This clone is a singleton in its sample. The chain joins TRBV27 to TRBJ1-2; 8 nucleotides align to TRBD1. Germline CDR1 MNHEY, CDR2 SMNVEV (reference sequence). V was pared by 10 bases and J by 8 bases, with 12 bases of the junction left unmatched. This CDR3 region has 13 residues. CDR3 nucleotide sequence: TGTGCCACCCGTCCTGGACAGGGCGGAGGCTACACCTTC. Amino acids: CATRPGQGGGYTF.

The genes are TRBV15 and TRBJ2-1; D is unresolved. Germline CDR1 LNHNV, CDR2 YYDKDF (reference sequence). The V gene lost 1 base and the J gene lost 6 bases, with 4 bases spanning the gap. This CDR3 comprises 12 residues. Written as DNA, the CDR3 is TGTGCCACCAGCAGAGTGAGCAATGAGCAGTTCTTC. Its translation is CATSRVSNEQFF.

This chain links TRBV3-1 (or the pseudogene TRBV3-2) with TRBJ1-2, with D perhaps TRBD1 (6 bases). This CDR3 contains 15 residues. Trimming took 2 bases from V and 1 from J, leaving 11 bases between them. CDR1 and CDR2 (germline): LGHDT, YNNKEL (reference sequence). Here the CDR3 DNA reads TGTGCCAGCAGCCAAACAGGGTCTCTTAACTATGGCTACACCTTC. Translated, it gives CASSQTGSLNYGYTF.

CDR3 protein: CASARDRDTEAFF. In nucleotides, the CDR3 is TGTGCCAGCGCCCGGGACAGGGACACTGAAGCTTTCTTT. J is TRBJ1-1 and V is TRBV18; 9 nucleotides match TRBD1. Germline CDR1 KGHSH, CDR2 LQKENI. This CDR3 has 13 amino acids. The V segment lost 8 bases and the J segment 3 bases; nucleotides outside the gene matches: 4.

This clone was found once. The gene calls are TRBV24-1 and TRBJ2-4, with no clear D. This CDR3 is 15 amino acids long. The germline CDR1 and CDR2 sequences are KGHDR and SFDVKD. Trimming took 2 bases from V and 0 from J, leaving 7 bases between them. DNA for the CDR3: TGTGCCACCAGTGATTCAAAACTAGCCAAAAACATTCAGTACTTC. Translating it yields CATSDSKLAKNIQYF.

Notes on this clone: This CDR3 is also generated by other DNA sequences in the sample. The J gene is TRBJ2-1, the V gene TRBV7-3; 10 bases align to TRBD1. Trimming at V came to 5 bases and at J to 5 bases, leaving 3 bases not matched to a gene. The CDR3 is made up of 14 amino acids. The germline gives CDR1 SGHTA, CDR2 FQGTGA. The CDR3 DNA is TGTGCCAGCAGCCGGGACAGGGGAGACAATGAGCAGTTCTTC. Protein: CASSRDRGDNEQFF.

The V and J genes are TRBV2 and TRBJ2-1; perhaps TRBD2 as D (5 bases). V shed 5 bases and J shed 8 bases, with 34 bases lying between them. There are 20 residues in the CDR3. In germline, CDR1 is SNHLY, CDR2 FYNNEI. Here the CDR3 reads CASSPPTVITRRGSRDEQFF. DNA of the CDR3: TGTGCCAGCAGTCCTCCGACCGTTATAACTAGGAGAGGGTCTAGGGATGAGCAGTTCTTC. The whole variable domain, filled in from reference TRBV2 and TRBJ2-1, reads EPEVTQTPSHQVTQMGQEVILRCVPISNHLYFYWYRQILGQKVEFLVSFYNNEISEKSEIFDDQFSVERPDGSNFTLKIRSTKLEDSAMYFCASSPPTVITRRGSRDEQFFGPGTRLTVL.

This clone was counted once. The chain combines TRBV5-1 with TRBJ1-1; a weak D match, TRBD1 (5 bases). The CDR3 is 14 amino acids. From germline, CDR1 is SGHRS and CDR2 YFSETQ. V lost 4 bases and J 4 bases, leaving 14 bases between the germline ends. The CDR3 loop is CASSTRSGGTEAFF. CDR3 nucleotide sequence: TGCGCCAGCAGCACCCGGTCGGGGGGCACTGAAGCTTTCTTT.

The rearrangement links TRBV10-2 to TRBJ2-3; 12 nucleotides line up with TRBD1. The CDR3 extends over 16 amino acids. Germline CDR1 WSHSY, CDR2 SAAADI. The V and J ends lost 8 bases and 4 bases, in that order; junction bases with no gene match: 10. CDR3 sequence reads: CASDPVGQGASDTQYF. CDR3 bases: TGCGCCAGCGACCCGGTGGGACAGGGGGCTTCAGATACGCAGTATTTT.

The chain recombines TRBV27 with TRBJ2-7; D gene ambiguous. The germline V gene has CDR1 MNHEY and CDR2 SMNVEV (reference sequence). This CDR3 has 15 residues. V was trimmed by 4 bases and J by 0 bases, leaving 13 bases between them. The CDR3 region has the DNA TGTGCCAGCAGTTCTCTGACAAGAAGCTCCTACGAGCAGTACTTC. Encoded protein: CASSSLTRSSYEQYF.

CDR3 residues: CASSVQQGGVEKLFF. In DNA form, the CDR3 reads TGTGCCAGCAGCGTACAACAGGGTGGAGTTGAAAAACTGTTTTTT. The chain combines TRBV9 with TRBJ1-4, with D maybe TRBD1 (6 bases). V dropped 1 base and J dropped 7 bases, with 14 bases sitting between them. Per germline, CDR1 SGDLS and CDR2 YYNGEE. This CDR3 has 15 residues.

This chain links TRBV15 with TRBJ2-7; 8 nucleotides match TRBD1. V lost 0 bases and J lost 3; bases outside the gene matches: 4. Germline V gene lookup returns CDR1 LNHNV and CDR2 YYDKDF (reference sequence). CDR3 length: 15 residues. The CDR3 region is CATSRDQDRGYEQYF. The CDR3 coding sequence is TGTGCCACCAGCAGAGATCAAGACAGGGGCTACGAGCAGTACTTC. The whole variable domain, filled in from reference TRBV15 and TRBJ2-7, reads DAMVIQNPRYQVTQFGKPVTLSCSQTLNHNVMYWYQQKSSQAPKLLFHYYDKDFNNEADTPDNFQSRRPNTSFCFLDIRSPGLGDTAMYLCATSRDQDRGYEQYFGPGTRLTVT.

V is TRBV7-2 and J is TRBJ2-7; 9 nucleotides align to TRBD2. The germline CDR1 and CDR2 sequences are SGHTA and FQGNSA. The V gene end was trimmed by 5 bases and the J gene end by 4 bases; junction bases not matched to a gene: 9. This CDR3 is 15 amino acids long. The CDR3 DNA is TGTGCCAGCAGCCCCGACACAGCGGGGGGATACGAGCAGTACTTC. This gives the protein CASSPDTAGGYEQYF.

The V and J genes are TRBV20-1 and TRBJ1-5; D is perhaps TRBD1 (5 bases). CDR3 length: 11 residues. The ends were cut back, 1 base at V and 14 bases at J, with 12 bases in the middle. Germline V gene lookup returns CDR1 DFQATT and CDR2 SNEGSKA (reference sequence). Here the CDR3 DNA reads TGCAGTGCTAGAGCCGGGGGACCGGAGCATTTT. Translated, it gives CSARAGGPEHF.

The chain employs TRBV27 and TRBJ1-2; D is perhaps TRBD1 (5 bases). This CDR3 spans 14 amino acids. V was pared by 8 bases and J by 4 bases, with 17 bases between. CDR1 MNHEY and CDR2 SMNVEV come from the germline V gene (reference sequence). The CDR3 sequence is CASRTVGGSYGYTF. In DNA form, the CDR3 reads TGTGCCAGCCGTACTGTCGGGGGGAGCTATGGCTACACCTTC.

The chain combines TRBV6-2 or TRBV6-3 with TRBJ1-6; 7 positions agree with TRBD1. V shed 5 bases, J shed 10 bases, and the junction held 11 bases outside the gene matches. CDR1 and CDR2 (germline): MNHEY, SVGEGT. CDR3 length: 15 residues. The CDR3, as DNA: TGTGCCAGCAGTCGCTCCCGGACAGGAGGATCACCCCTCCACTTT. Amino acid sequence: CASSRSRTGGSPLHF.

The J gene is TRBJ2-7, the V gene TRBV27; no definite D call. Germline assignment: CDR1 MNHEY and CDR2 SMNVEV (reference sequence). Trimming took 3 bases from V and 0 from J, leaving 6 bases between them. The CDR3 consists of 13 residues. The CDR3 is CASSFSLSYEQYF. CDR3 nucleotides: TGTGCCAGCAGTTTCTCCCTCTCCTACGAGCAGTACTTC.

The chain carries TRBV7-8 and TRBJ2-3, with D possibly being TRBD1 (5 bases). Germline V gene lookup returns CDR1 SGHVS and CDR2 FQNEAQ. Trimming shortened V by 5 bases and J by 4 bases, and 16 bases separated the two germline ends. The CDR3 covers 15 residues. The CDR3 spells CASSRQPPGPDTQYF. CDR3 coding DNA: TGTGCCAGCAGCCGACAACCTCCAGGGCCAGATACGCAGTATTTT.

This clone was seen a single time. This chain links TRBV4-1 with TRBJ1-4; D is unclear. V was shortened by 4 bases and J by 5 bases, with 14 bases between the two germline ends. The CDR3 contains 15 residues. From germline, CDR1 is MGHRA and CDR2 YSYEKL. This CDR3 reads CASSPSANGNEKLFF. The CDR3 DNA follows: TGCGCCAGCAGCCCTTCAGCTAACGGGAATGAAAAACTGTTTTTT.

Only one count was recorded for this clone. The chain combines TRBV19 with TRBJ2-2; tentatively, D is TRBD2 (6 bases). Trimming left V 4 bases short and J 10 bases short, with 7 bases between. This CDR3 comprises 11 residues. The germline gives CDR1 LNHDA, CDR2 SQIVND (reference sequence). The CDR3 nucleotides are TGTGCCAGTAGTAGGAGGGAGGAGCTGTTTTTT. This gives the protein CASSRREELFF.

The chain is built from TRBV23-1 and TRBJ1-2, with 7 nucleotides matching TRBD1. TRBV23-1 is an open reading frame, and its role is uncertain. V was pared by 2 bases and J by 4 bases, with 10 bases of the junction left unmatched. This CDR3 is 16 amino acids long. The CDR3 here is CASSQGLRGGSYGYTF. CDR3 nucleotide sequence: TGCGCCAGCAGTCAAGGGCTAAGAGGGGGCAGCTATGGCTACACCTTC.

The V call is TRBV6-5, the J call TRBJ1-1; TRBD1 aligns across 7 bases. This CDR3 region has 14 residues. The V gene's germline CDR1 is MNHEY and CDR2 SVGAGI. Trimming removed 2 bases from V and 1 base from J; junction bases left unmatched: 1. Here the CDR3 reads CASSYQGGNTEAFF. The CDR3 nucleotides read TGTGCCAGCAGTTACCAGGGGGGGAACACTGAAGCTTTCTTT.

The chain couples TRBV19 to TRBJ1-1; D unclear. The CDR3 has 12 residues. V shed 6 bases and J shed 10 bases, with 15 bases lying between them. The V gene's germline CDR1 is LNHDA and CDR2 SQIVND (reference sequence). DNA of the CDR3: TGTGCCAGTAGATCAGGAGGCGGTGGAGCTTTCTTT. Its translation: CASRSGGGGAFF.

In this sample, this clone turned up once. This rearrangement joins TRBV7-2 to TRBJ2-4; 8 bases match TRBD2. The CDR3 covers 17 residues. Trimming at V came to 1 base and at J to 6 bases, leaving 11 bases not matched to a gene. The V gene's germline CDR1 is SGHTA and CDR2 FQGNSA. The CDR3 bases are TGTGCCAGCAGCTTAGAGGCGGATAGCGGGATGCCAAACATTCAGTACTTC. This codes for CASSLEADSGMPNIQYF. The full variable domain, its missing parts supplied by reference TRBV7-2 and TRBJ2-4, is GAGVSQSPSNKVTEKGKDVELRCDPISGHTALYWYRQSLGQGLEFLIYFQGNSAPDKSGLPSDRFSAERTGGSVSTLTIQRTQQEDSAVYLCASSLEADSGMPNIQYFGAGTRLSVL.

This clone was detected once. The CDR3 loop is CASEGLGDTQYF. CDR3 bases: TGTGCCAGCGAAGGACTAGGGGATACGCAGTATTTT. The V call is TRBV2, the J call TRBJ2-3, with TRBD2 matching 7 bases. Trimming cost V 8 bases and J 6 bases; bases outside gene matches: 5. Germline V gene sequence: CDR1 SNHLY, CDR2 FYNNEI. There are 12 residues in the CDR3.

The chain uses TRBV5-4 and TRBJ2-3; the D gene is possibly TRBD1 (7 bases). The V end lost 2 bases, the J end lost 1 base, and 14 bases lay between the germline ends. This CDR3 comprises 16 residues. The germline V gene encodes CDR1 SGHNT and CDR2 YYREEE (reference sequence). The CDR3 nucleotides are TGTGCCAGCAGCTTTTTCAGGGGGGAGGGCACAGATACGCAGTATTTT. Its protein is CASSFFRGEGTDTQYF.

The V and J genes are TRBV6-5 and TRBJ2-7, with 11 bases lining up with TRBD1. Germline trimming cut 4 bases from V and 2 bases from J; bases unmatched to any gene: 4. The CDR3 contains 15 residues. CDR1 is MNHEY and CDR2 is SVGAGI in the germline V gene. CDR3: CASSFGTGGPYEQYF. In DNA form, the CDR3 reads TGTGCCAGCAGTTTCGGGACAGGGGGGCCCTACGAGCAGTACTTC.

V usage is TRBV7-3 and J usage is TRBJ1-5; D is ambiguous. Germline loops: CDR1 SGHTA, CDR2 FQGTGA. Trimming removed 1 base from V and 9 bases from J, with 10 bases in between. The CDR3 totals 13 residues. Here the CDR3 reads CASSLKTRGPQHF. CDR3 nucleotide sequence: TGTGCCAGCAGCTTAAAAACGCGAGGGCCCCAGCATTTT. Looking up the rest from reference TRBV7-3 and TRBJ1-5 gives the full variable domain: GAGVSQTPSNKVTEKGKYVELRCDPISGHTALYWYRQSLGQGPEFLIYFQGTGAADDSGLPNDRFFAVRPEGSVSTLKIQRTERGDSAVYLCASSLKTRGPQHFGDGTRLSIL.